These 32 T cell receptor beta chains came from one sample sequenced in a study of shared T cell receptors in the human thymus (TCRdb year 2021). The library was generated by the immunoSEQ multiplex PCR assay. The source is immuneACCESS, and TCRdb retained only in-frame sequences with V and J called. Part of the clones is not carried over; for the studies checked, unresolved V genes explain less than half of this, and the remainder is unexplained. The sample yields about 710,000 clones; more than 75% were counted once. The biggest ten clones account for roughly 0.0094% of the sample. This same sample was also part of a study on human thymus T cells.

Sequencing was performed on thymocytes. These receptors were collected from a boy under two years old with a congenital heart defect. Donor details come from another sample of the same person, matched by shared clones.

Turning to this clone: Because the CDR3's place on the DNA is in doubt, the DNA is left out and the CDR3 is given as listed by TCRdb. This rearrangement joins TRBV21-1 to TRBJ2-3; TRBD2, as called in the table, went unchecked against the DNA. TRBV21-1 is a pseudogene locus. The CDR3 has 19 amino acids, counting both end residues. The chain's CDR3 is CASSKVANGTRDSTDTQYF.

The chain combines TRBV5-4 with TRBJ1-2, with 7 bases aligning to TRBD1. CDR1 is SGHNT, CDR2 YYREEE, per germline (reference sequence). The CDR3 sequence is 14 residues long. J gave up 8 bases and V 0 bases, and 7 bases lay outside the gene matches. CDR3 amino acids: CASSLGQGWAGYTF. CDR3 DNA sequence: TGTGCCAGCAGCTTGGGACAGGGCTGGGCGGGCTACACCTTC.

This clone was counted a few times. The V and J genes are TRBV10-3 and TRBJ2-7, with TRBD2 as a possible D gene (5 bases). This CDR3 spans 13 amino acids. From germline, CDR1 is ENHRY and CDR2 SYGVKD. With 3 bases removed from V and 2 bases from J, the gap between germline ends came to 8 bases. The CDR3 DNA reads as TGTGCCATCAGTGAATCAGCGGCCTACGAGCAGTACTTC. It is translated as CAISESAAYEQYF.

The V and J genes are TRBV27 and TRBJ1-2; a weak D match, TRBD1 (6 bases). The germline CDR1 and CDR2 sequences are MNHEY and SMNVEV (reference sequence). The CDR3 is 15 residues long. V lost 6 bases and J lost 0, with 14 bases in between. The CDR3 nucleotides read TGTGCCAGCAGCGTACAGGGAAGGACTAACTATGGCTACACCTTC. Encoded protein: CASSVQGRTNYGYTF.

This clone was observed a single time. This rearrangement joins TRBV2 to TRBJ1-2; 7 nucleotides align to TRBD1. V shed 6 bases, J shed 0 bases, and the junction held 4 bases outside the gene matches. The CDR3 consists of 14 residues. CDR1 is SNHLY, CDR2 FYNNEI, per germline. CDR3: CASRGQGANYGYTF. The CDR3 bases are TGTGCCAGCAGAGGGCAGGGGGCTAACTATGGCTACACCTTC.

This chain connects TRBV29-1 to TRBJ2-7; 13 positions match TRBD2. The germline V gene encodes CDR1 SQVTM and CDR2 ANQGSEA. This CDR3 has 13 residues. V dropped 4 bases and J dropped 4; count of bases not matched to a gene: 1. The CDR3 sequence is CSVATSGRYEQYF. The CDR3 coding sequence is TGCAGCGTTGCGACTAGCGGGAGGTACGAGCAGTACTTC.

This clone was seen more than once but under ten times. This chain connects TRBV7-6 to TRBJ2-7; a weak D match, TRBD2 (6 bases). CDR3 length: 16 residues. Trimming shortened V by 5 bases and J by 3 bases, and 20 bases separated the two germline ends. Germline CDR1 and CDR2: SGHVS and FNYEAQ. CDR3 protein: CASSPRGGSRDYEQYF. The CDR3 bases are TGTGCCAGCAGCCCTAGAGGTGGTTCGCGGGACTACGAGCAGTACTTC.

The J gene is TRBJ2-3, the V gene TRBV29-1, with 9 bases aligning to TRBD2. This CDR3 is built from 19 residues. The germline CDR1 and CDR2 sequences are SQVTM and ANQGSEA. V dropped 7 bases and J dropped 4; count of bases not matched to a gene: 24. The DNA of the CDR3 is TGCAGCGATAGAAGAGTGACAGGATTGGGGACTAGCATATCAGATACGCAGTATTTT. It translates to CSDRRVTGLGTSISDTQYF.

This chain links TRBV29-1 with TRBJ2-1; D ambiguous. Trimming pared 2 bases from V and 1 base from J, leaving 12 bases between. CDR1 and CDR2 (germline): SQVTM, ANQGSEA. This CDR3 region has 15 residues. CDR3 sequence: CSVELRLSSYNEQFF. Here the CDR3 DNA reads TGCAGCGTTGAACTCAGGCTGTCATCCTACAATGAGCAGTTCTTC.

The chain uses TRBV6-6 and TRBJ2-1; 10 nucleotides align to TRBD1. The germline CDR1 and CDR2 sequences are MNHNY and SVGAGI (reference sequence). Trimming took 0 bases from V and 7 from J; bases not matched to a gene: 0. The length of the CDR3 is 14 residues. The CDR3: CASSYSGQGNEQFF. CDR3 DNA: TGTGCCAGCAGTTACTCGGGACAGGGGAATGAGCAGTTCTTC.

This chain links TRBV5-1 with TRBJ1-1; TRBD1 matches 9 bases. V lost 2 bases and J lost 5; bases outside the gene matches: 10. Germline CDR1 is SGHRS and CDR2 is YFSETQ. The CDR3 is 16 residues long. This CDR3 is CASSFRDRVSETEAFF. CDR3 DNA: TGCGCCAGCAGCTTCCGGGACAGGGTTTCGGAGACTGAAGCTTTCTTT.

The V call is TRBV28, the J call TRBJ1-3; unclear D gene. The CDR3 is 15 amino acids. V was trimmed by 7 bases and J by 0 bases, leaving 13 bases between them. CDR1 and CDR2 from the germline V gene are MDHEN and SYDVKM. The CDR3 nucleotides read TGTGCCAGCACCTCGGACGGGGACTCTGGAAACACCATATATTTT. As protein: CASTSDGDSGNTIYF.

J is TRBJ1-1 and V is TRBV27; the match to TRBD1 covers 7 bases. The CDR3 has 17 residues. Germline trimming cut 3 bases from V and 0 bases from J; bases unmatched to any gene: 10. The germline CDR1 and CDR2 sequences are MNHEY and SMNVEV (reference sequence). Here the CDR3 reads CASSFRQGASMNTEAFF. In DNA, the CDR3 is TGTGCCAGCAGTTTTCGACAGGGCGCGAGTATGAACACTGAAGCTTTCTTT.

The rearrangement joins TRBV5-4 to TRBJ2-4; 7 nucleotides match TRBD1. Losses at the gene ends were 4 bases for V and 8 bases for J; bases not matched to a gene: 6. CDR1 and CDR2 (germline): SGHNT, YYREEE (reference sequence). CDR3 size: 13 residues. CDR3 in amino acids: CASSTNRGDIQYF. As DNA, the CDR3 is TGTGCCAGCAGCACGAACAGGGGAGACATTCAGTACTTC.

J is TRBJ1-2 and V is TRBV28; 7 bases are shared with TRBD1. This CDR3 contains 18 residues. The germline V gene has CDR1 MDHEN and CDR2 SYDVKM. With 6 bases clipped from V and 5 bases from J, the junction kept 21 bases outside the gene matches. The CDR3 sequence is CASSSSDRVASPQYGYTF. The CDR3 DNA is TGTGCCAGCAGCTCCTCAGACAGGGTCGCCTCTCCCCAATATGGCTACACCTTC.

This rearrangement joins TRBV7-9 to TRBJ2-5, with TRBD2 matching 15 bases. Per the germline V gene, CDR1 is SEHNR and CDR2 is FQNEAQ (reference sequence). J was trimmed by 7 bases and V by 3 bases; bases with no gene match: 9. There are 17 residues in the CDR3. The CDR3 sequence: CASSFRGLAGGPGTQYF. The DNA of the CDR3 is TGTGCCAGCAGCTTCCGCGGACTAGCGGGAGGGCCTGGGACCCAGTACTTC.

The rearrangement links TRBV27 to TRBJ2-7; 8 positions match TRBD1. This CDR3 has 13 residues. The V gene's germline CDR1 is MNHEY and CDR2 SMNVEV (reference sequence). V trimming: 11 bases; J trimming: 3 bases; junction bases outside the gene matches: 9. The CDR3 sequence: CAPAGTGLYEQYF. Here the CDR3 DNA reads TGTGCCCCCGCCGGGACAGGCCTCTACGAGCAGTACTTC.

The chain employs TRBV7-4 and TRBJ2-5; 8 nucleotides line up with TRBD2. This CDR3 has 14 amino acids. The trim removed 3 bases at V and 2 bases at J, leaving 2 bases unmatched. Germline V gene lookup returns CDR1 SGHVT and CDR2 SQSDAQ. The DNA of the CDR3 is TGTGCCAGCAGCTTGACTAGCGTACAAGAGACCCAGTACTTC. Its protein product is CASSLTSVQETQYF.

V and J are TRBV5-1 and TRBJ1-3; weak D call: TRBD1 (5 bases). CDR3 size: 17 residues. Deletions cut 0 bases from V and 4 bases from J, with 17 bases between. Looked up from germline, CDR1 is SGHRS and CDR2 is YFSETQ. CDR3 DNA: TGCGCCAGCAGCTTGGAGGGGCAGGAGAGCTCAGGAAACACCATATATTTT. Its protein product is CASSLEGQESSGNTIYF.

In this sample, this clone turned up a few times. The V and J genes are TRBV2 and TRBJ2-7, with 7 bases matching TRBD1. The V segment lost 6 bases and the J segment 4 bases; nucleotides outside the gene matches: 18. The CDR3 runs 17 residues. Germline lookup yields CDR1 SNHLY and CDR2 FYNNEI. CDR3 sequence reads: CASSASLDRIPPYEQYF. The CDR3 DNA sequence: TGTGCCAGCAGCGCGAGCTTGGACAGGATTCCCCCTTACGAGCAGTACTTC. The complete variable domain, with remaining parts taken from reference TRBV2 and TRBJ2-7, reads EPEVTQTPSHQVTQMGQEVILRCVPISNHLYFYWYRQILGQKVEFLVSFYNNEISEKSEIFDDQFSVERPDGSNFTLKIRSTKLEDSAMYFCASSASLDRIPPYEQYFGPGTRLTVT.

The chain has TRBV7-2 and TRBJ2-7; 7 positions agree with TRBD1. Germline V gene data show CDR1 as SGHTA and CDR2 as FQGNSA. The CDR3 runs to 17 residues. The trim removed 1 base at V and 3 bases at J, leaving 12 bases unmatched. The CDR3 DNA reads TGTGCCAGCAGCTTAGGGGACAGCTTGACTGCTAACTACGAGCAGTACTTC. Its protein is CASSLGDSLTANYEQYF.

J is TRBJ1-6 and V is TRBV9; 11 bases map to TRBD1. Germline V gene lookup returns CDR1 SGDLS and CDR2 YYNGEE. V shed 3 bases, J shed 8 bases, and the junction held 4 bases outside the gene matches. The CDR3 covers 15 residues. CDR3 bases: TGTGCCAGCAGCGAGGGACAGGGGGTCGATTCACCCCTCCACTTT. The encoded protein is CASSEGQGVDSPLHF.

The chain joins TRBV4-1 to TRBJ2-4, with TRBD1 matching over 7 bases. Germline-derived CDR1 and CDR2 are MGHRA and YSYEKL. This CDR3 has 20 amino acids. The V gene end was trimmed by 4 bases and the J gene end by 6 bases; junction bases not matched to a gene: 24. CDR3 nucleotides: TGCGCCAGCAGCCCCGTTAAGAGACAGGGAGAGTGCAGTGGAGGAAACATTCAGTACTTC. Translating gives CASSPVKRQGECSGGNIQYF.

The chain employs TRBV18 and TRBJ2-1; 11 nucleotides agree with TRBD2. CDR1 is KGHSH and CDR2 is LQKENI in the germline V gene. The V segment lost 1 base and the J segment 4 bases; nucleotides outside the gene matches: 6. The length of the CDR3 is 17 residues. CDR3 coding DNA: TGTGCCAGCTCACCACAAACTAGCGGGAGCCCATACAATGAGCAGTTCTTC. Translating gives CASSPQTSGSPYNEQFF.

The CDR3 DNA follows: TGCGCCAGCAGCCAAGTCCACAGGCCACCCTACTACGAGCAGTACTTC. Amino acids: CASSQVHRPPYYEQYF. This chain connects TRBV4-3 to TRBJ2-7, with D perhaps matching TRBD1 (5 bases). The germline gives CDR1 LGHNA, CDR2 YSLEER. The CDR3 has 16 residues. Trimming took 1 base from V and 3 from J, leaving 16 bases between them.

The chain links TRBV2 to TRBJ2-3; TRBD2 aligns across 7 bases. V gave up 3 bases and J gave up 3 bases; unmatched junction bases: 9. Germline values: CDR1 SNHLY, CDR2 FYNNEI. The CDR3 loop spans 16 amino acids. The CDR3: CASSETSGVSTDTQYF. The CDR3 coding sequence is TGTGCCAGCAGTGAGACGAGCGGGGTATCAACAGATACGCAGTATTTT.

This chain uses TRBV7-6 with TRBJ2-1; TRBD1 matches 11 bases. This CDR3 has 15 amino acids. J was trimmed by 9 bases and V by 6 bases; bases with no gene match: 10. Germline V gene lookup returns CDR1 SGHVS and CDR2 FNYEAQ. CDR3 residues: CASSPGQGAIGEQFF. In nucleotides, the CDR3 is TGTGCCAGCAGTCCTGGACAGGGGGCAATCGGTGAGCAGTTCTTC.

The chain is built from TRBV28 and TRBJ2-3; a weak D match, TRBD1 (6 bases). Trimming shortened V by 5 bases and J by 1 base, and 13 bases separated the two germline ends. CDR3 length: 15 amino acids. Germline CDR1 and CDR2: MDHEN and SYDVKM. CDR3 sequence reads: CASSVGQLGTDTQYF. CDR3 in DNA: TGTGCCAGCAGTGTAGGACAGTTGGGCACAGATACGCAGTATTTT.

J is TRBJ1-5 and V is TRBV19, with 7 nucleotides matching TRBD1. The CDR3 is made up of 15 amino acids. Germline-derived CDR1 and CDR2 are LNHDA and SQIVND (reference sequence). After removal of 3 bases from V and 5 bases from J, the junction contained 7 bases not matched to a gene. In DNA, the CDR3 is TGTGCCAGTAGTATCCCTACAGGGGCCTATCAGCCCCAGCATTTT. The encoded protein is CASSIPTGAYQPQHF.

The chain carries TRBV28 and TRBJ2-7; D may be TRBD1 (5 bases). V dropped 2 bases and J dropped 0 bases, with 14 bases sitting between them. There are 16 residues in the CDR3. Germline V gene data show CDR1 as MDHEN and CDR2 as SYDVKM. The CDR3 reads CASSLRRVISSYEQYF. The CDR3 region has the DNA TGTGCCAGCAGTTTACGCAGGGTGATCAGCTCCTACGAGCAGTACTTC.

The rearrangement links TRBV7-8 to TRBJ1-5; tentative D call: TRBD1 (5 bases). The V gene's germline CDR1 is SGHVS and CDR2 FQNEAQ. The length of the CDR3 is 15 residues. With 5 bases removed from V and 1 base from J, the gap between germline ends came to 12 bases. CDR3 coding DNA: TGTGCCAGCAGCCCTCGACAGAGAAGCAATCAGCCCCAGCATTTT. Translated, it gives CASSPRQRSNQPQHF.

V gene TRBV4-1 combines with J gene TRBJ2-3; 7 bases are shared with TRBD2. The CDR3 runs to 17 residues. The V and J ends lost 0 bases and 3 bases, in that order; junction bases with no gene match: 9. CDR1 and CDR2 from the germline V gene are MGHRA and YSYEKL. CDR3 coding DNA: TGCGCCAGCAGCCAAGATTGGGAGGGTTTCCAGACAGATACGCAGTATTTT. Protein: CASSQDWEGFQTDTQYF.